Listed here are 28 T cell receptor beta chains from one sample, sequenced in a study of Graves' ophthalmopathy and Graves' hyperthyroidism. The study amplified TCR beta CDR3 regions using RNA transcripts. RT-PCR with HTBI primers came first, then second-round multiplex PCR. TCRdb itself ran the multiplex PCR reads through MiXCR, one entry per CDR3 protein. Of 240,000 or so distinct CDR3 sequences detected, approximately 42% appear once; the ten largest clones hold roughly 45%. The sequencing input was peripheral blood. The source is an adult man with Graves' ophthalmopathy.

The chain is built from TRBV7-9 and TRBJ2-3; maybe TRBD2 (6 bases). Trimming removed 4 bases at V and 2 bases at J, with 16 bases between. The CDR3 has 16 amino acids. CDR1 is SEHNR, CDR2 FQNEAQ, per germline (reference sequence). Written as DNA, the CDR3 is TGTGCCAGCAGCTCTACCCCTGGGGGGAACACAGATACGCAGTATTTT. Its protein product is CASSSTPGGNTDTQYF. The full variable domain, completed using reference TRBV7-9 and TRBJ2-3, is DTGVSQNPRHKITKRGQNVTFRCDPISEHNRLYWYRQTLGQGPEFLTYFQNEAQLEKSRLLSDRFSAERPKGSFSTLEIQRTEQGDSAMYLCASSSTPGGNTDTQYFGPGTRLTVL.

Ten or more counts support this clonotype. This chain connects TRBV11-2 to TRBJ1-1, with 7 bases matching TRBD1. From germline, CDR1 is SGHAT and CDR2 FQNNGV. V shed 3 bases, J shed 4 bases, and the junction held 8 bases outside the gene matches. The CDR3 totals 15 residues. In nucleotides, the CDR3 is TGTGCCAGCAGCTTGATGACAGGGACGGGCACTGAAGCTTTCTTT. It specifies CASSLMTGTGTEAFF.

This clonotype was observed a few times. V is TRBV9 and J is TRBJ1-6; perhaps TRBD1 as D (5 bases). CDR3 size: 15 residues. The V and J ends lost 7 bases and 5 bases respectively, with 16 bases between them. Germline V gene data show CDR1 as SGDLS and CDR2 as YYNGEE. CDR3 bases: TGTGCCAGCTCACCCAGGGTGGCCAATAATTCACCCCTCCACTTT. As protein: CASSPRVANNSPLHF.

This clonotype has a handful of counts. The chain has TRBV5-8 and TRBJ1-1; no clear D gene. From germline, CDR1 is SGHTS and CDR2 YDEGEE. The CDR3 covers 14 residues. The ends were cut back, 0 bases at V and 3 bases at J, with 9 bases in the middle. The chain's CDR3 is CASSLDETYTEAFF. Here the CDR3 DNA reads TGTGCCAGCAGCTTGGATGAAACGTACACTGAAGCTTTCTTT.

This clonotype was counted a few times. The chain joins TRBV12-3 or TRBV12-4 to TRBJ1-5, with 7 bases matching TRBD1. The CDR3 is 14 amino acids. The junction had 5 bases not matched to a gene; V was cut back by 5 bases and J by 4 bases. For the CDR3, the DNA is TGTGCCAGCAGTCGCGACAGGGCAAATCAGCCCCAGCATTTT. This translates into CASSRDRANQPQHF.

This clonotype was counted many times. The J gene is TRBJ1-1, the V gene TRBV29-1, with unresolved D. Germline CDR1 and CDR2: SQVTM and ANQGSEA. This CDR3 has 14 amino acids. V lost 4 bases and J 1 base, leaving 13 bases between the germline ends. The CDR3 DNA sequence: TGCAGCGTTGGGCCGGGGTCGGCGAACACTGAAGCTTTCTTT. This gives the protein CSVGPGSANTEAFF.

The chain uses TRBV12-3 or TRBV12-4 and TRBJ2-7, with D possibly matching TRBD1 (6 bases). V was cut by 3 bases and J by 0 bases, with 9 bases left in between. The CDR3 loop spans 14 amino acids. CDR3 in amino acids: CASSLRGHSYEQYF. CDR3 nucleotides: TGTGCCAGCAGTTTGAGGGGACACTCCTACGAGCAGTACTTC.

This chain connects TRBV5-1 to TRBJ2-7; unclear D gene. V lost 0 bases, J lost 2 bases, and 9 bases lay in between. Germline loops: CDR1 SGHRS, CDR2 YFSETQ. This CDR3 region has 14 residues. CDR3 loop: CASSLDGMTYEQYF. The CDR3 coding sequence is TGCGCCAGCAGCTTGGACGGAATGACCTACGAGCAGTACTTC.

The V gene is TRBV29-1, the J gene TRBJ2-1; no reliable D call. Germline V CDR1 and CDR2: SQVTM, ANQGSEA. The length of the CDR3 is 14 residues. The ends were cut back, 2 bases at V and 4 bases at J, with 12 bases in the middle. The CDR3 loop reads CSVESRKGYNEQFF. In DNA form, the CDR3 reads TGCAGCGTTGAAAGCCGTAAAGGATACAATGAGCAGTTCTTC.

The chain joins TRBV2 to TRBJ1-1; TRBD1 matches 12 bases. Germline loops: CDR1 SNHLY, CDR2 FYNNEI. The CDR3 covers 12 residues. Trimming took 11 bases from V and 6 from J; bases not matched to a gene: 4. The CDR3 protein is CARGTGGSEAFF. The DNA for the CDR3 is TGTGCCCGCGGGACAGGGGGCTCTGAAGCTTTCTTT.

J is TRBJ1-5 and V is TRBV10-3; D not certain. Trimming took 9 bases from V and 3 from J, leaving 9 bases between them. CDR3 size: 12 residues. In germline, CDR1 is ENHRY, CDR2 SYGVKD. CDR3 protein: CAMRETNQPQHF. The CDR3 DNA reads as TGTGCCATGAGAGAAACCAATCAGCCCCAGCATTTT.

In this sample, this clonotype turned up a few times. This chain joins TRBV12-3 or TRBV12-4 and TRBJ1-1; D gene unclear. The CDR3 is 11 amino acids. Trimming shortened V by 7 bases and J by 1 base, and 4 bases separated the two germline ends. Written as DNA, the CDR3 is TGTGCCAGCACCCAGAACACTGAAGCTTTCTTT. Protein product: CASTQNTEAFF.

This clonotype was seen only a few times. CDR3 DNA sequence: TGTGCCAGCAGCTTAGACACCGGGGACTATGGCTACACCTTC. Protein: CASSLDTGDYGYTF. The rearrangement uses TRBV11-2 and TRBJ1-2, with no clear D. CDR3 length: 14 residues. Germline V gives CDR1 SGHAT, CDR2 FQNNGV. V was pared by 0 bases and J by 3 bases, with 8 bases between. Combining the CDR3 with reference TRBV11-2 and TRBJ1-2 gives the whole variable domain EAGVAQSPRYKIIEKRQSVAFWCNPISGHATLYWYQQILGQGPKLLIQFQNNGVVDDSQLPKDRFSAERLKGVDSTLKIQPAKLEDSAVYLCASSLDTGDYGYTFGSGTRLTVV.

The chain is built from TRBV4-1 and TRBJ2-1, with TRBD2 as a possible D gene (7 bases). This CDR3 contains 15 residues. V lost 3 bases to trimming and J lost 7 bases, with 16 bases between them. Germline V gene sequence: CDR1 MGHRA, CDR2 YSYEKL. This CDR3 reads CASSQVGGAFNEQFF. Written as DNA, the CDR3 is TGCGCCAGCAGCCAGGTGGGGGGGGCCTTTAATGAGCAGTTCTTC.

The gene calls are TRBV5-1 and TRBJ2-5; the D gene is possibly TRBD2 (5 bases). Germline values: CDR1 SGHRS, CDR2 YFSETQ. This CDR3 region has 15 residues. V lost 5 bases, J lost 1 base, and 15 bases lay in between. In DNA, the CDR3 is TGCGCCAGCAGGGGCTCGGGGAGCGGCCAAGAGACCCAGTACTTC. It specifies CASRGSGSGQETQYF.

This chain links TRBV28 with TRBJ2-7, with a possible D match to TRBD2 (5 bases). Germline values: CDR1 MDHEN, CDR2 SYDVKM. The CDR3 covers 14 residues. The V gene lost 6 bases and the J gene lost 1 base, with 13 bases spanning the gap. The CDR3 nucleotides read TGTGCCAGCAGGCTCTTCGGACTTTCCTACGAGCAGTACTTC. It translates to CASRLFGLSYEQYF.

This clonotype was observed at least ten times. The J gene is TRBJ2-7, the V gene TRBV7-2; a possible D gene is TRBD2 (5 bases). V dropped 5 bases and J dropped 3 bases, with 17 bases sitting between them. CDR1 and CDR2 from the germline V gene are SGHTA and FQGNSA. The CDR3 is made up of 15 amino acids. The CDR3 sequence is CASSPSFGSFYEQYF. DNA for the CDR3: TGTGCCAGCAGCCCCTCCTTTGGGAGTTTCTACGAGCAGTACTTC. Full variable domain (remainder filled in from reference TRBV7-2 and TRBJ2-7): GAGVSQSPSNKVTEKGKDVELRCDPISGHTALYWYRQSLGQGLEFLIYFQGNSAPDKSGLPSDRFSAERTGGSVSTLTIQRTQQEDSAVYLCASSPSFGSFYEQYFGPGTRLTVT.

A word on this clonotype: The germline gene is not matched at one end of the junction; a read error may be the cause. V usage is TRBV15 and J usage is TRBJ2-7; TRBD2 matches 10 bases. Germline loops: CDR1 LNHNV, CDR2 YYDKDF (reference sequence). The CDR3 loop spans 16 amino acids. The CDR3, as DNA: TGTGCCAGCAGCCTCGGACTAGCGGCAAGCTCCTACGAGCAGTACTTC. Translating it yields CASSLGLAASSYEQYF.

This rearrangement joins TRBV9 to TRBJ1-1; no clear D gene. There are 13 residues in the CDR3. V lost 4 bases, J lost 3 bases, and 10 bases lay in between. Germline V CDR1 and CDR2: SGDLS, YYNGEE. The CDR3 region has the DNA TGTGCCAGCAGCCAAGGGCAGTACACTGAAGCTTTCTTT. Amino acid sequence: CASSQGQYTEAFF.

Comments on this clonotype: The germline gene is not matched at one end of the junction; a read error may be the cause. V gene TRBV9 combines with J gene TRBJ2-2; 10 bases agree with TRBD1. The CDR3 loop spans 14 amino acids. Looked up from germline, CDR1 is SGDLS and CDR2 is YYNGEE. The CDR3, as DNA: TGTGCCAGCAGCGGACAGGGGGCATCCGGGGAGCTGCTTTTT. Amino acids: CASSGQGASGELLF.

This clonotype came up a few times. The V and J genes are TRBV4-2 and TRBJ2-5; 9 nucleotides line up with TRBD2. CDR1 and CDR2 from the germline V gene are LGHNA and YNFKEQ. This CDR3 has 16 amino acids. The V gene end was trimmed by 5 bases and the J gene end by 1 base; junction bases not matched to a gene: 8. The CDR3 region is CASSWGGTSFQETQYF. The DNA of the CDR3 is TGTGCCAGCAGCTGGGGGGGGACTAGCTTCCAAGAGACCCAGTACTTC.

The chain couples TRBV28 to TRBJ2-7; 11 bases line up with TRBD1. Germline CDR1 MDHEN, CDR2 SYDVKM. The CDR3 spans 15 residues. After removal of 6 bases from V and 4 bases from J, the junction contained 8 bases not matched to a gene. CDR3 in amino acids: CASREHGQGAYEQYF. CDR3 sequence (DNA): TGTGCCAGCAGAGAGCATGGACAGGGGGCTTACGAGCAGTACTTC.

The chain is built from TRBV12-3 or TRBV12-4 and TRBJ1-1; 8 bases align to TRBD1. Unmatched junction bases numbered 6, after V lost 7 bases and J lost 2 bases. This CDR3 spans 14 amino acids. CDR3 DNA: TGTGCCAGCAAAACGACAGGGGCCAACACTGAAGCTTTCTTT. Amino acids: CASKTTGANTEAFF.

This clonotype was counted between two and nine times. This chain links TRBV19 with TRBJ1-1; 7 bases line up with TRBD1. The CDR3 sequence is 11 residues long. J gave up 8 bases and V 7 bases, and 4 bases lay outside the gene matches. CDR1 and CDR2 from the germline V gene are LNHDA and SQIVND (reference sequence). CDR3 bases: TGTGCCAGTACGACAGGGAACGAAGCTTTCTTT. Translated, it gives CASTTGNEAFF.

Comment on this clonotype: A single base separates this from a much larger clone, so it may be a read error. The chain links TRBV24-1 to TRBJ2-6, with D unclear. The CDR3 is made up of 16 amino acids. Looked up from germline, CDR1 is KGHDR and CDR2 is SFDVKD. V was trimmed by 2 bases and J by 1 base, leaving 8 bases between them. The DNA of the CDR3 is TGTGCCACCAGTGATTCGTCCAGGTCTGGGGCCAACGTCCTGACTTTC. This gives the protein CATSDSSRSGANVLTF.

This rearrangement joins TRBV20-1 to TRBJ2-7; 8 nucleotides match TRBD2. CDR3 length equals 15 residues. The trim removed 1 base at V and 2 bases at J, leaving 7 bases unmatched. Germline CDR1 is DFQATT and CDR2 is SNEGSKA (reference sequence). CDR3 bases: TGCAGTGCTAGAGTACTAGCGGCGGTTACCTACGAGCAGTACTTC. This sequence encodes CSARVLAAVTYEQYF.

This clonotype turned up a few times. Here the CDR3 DNA reads TGTGCCAGCAGTTACTCATCAAGCCTGATGAACACTGAAGCTTTCTTT. Its translation: CASSYSSSLMNTEAFF. V is TRBV6-5 and J is TRBJ1-1, with D unresolved. Trimming left V 0 bases short and J 0 bases short, with 11 bases between. This CDR3 has 16 amino acids. Germline CDR1 reads MNHEY; CDR2 reads SVGAGI.

The rearrangement joins TRBV7-9 to TRBJ2-6, with D hard to call. This CDR3 has 14 residues. Trimming shortened V by 5 bases and J by 1 base, and 6 bases separated the two germline ends. Germline V gene lookup returns CDR1 SEHNR and CDR2 FQNEAQ (reference sequence). The CDR3 DNA reads TGTGCCAGCAGCCCCCGGTCTGGGGCCAACGTCCTGACTTTC. This codes for CASSPRSGANVLTF.